This TCR beta chain was sequenced in a study of metastatic and nonmetastatic thyroid tumors. Across the study: Repertoires from blood and tumor or nodule tissue of malignant and benign thyroid patients were compared.

Whole-study findings and limits: It was reportedly found that TCR beta diversity was significantly higher in malignant thyroid tumors than in benign nodules, a difference seen in both blood and tumor samples.

Authors' processing steps: To classify distant metastasis in papillary thyroid cancer, a model was built from CDR3 differences across clinicopathological groups. From the PCR reads, TCRdb re-called clones with MiXCR. TCRdb's processing, not the authors', yielded these V and J calls. This table has fewer than 13,000 clones, roughly a quarter appearing once. No treatment of any kind had been given to any patient before thyroid surgery. This clone is medium-sized in the sample. Its specificity is unknown. After removal of 3 bases from V and 0 bases from J, the junction contained 5 bases not matched to a gene. Germline V gene sequence: CDR1 LNHDA, CDR2 SQIVND (reference sequence). CDR3 length equals 15 residues.

The origin of this receptor is a female donor with papillary thyroid cancer or a benign thyroid nodule (not recorded which). Some clones in this sample may be carry-over from other donors' samples. The material sequenced was tumor tissue. This chain joins TRBV19 and TRBJ2-7; 7 nucleotides agree with TRBD1. CDR3 nucleotides: TGTGCCAGTAGTATTGACAGGGTTTCCTCCTACGAGCAGTACTTC. This gives the protein CASSIDRVSSYEQYF.